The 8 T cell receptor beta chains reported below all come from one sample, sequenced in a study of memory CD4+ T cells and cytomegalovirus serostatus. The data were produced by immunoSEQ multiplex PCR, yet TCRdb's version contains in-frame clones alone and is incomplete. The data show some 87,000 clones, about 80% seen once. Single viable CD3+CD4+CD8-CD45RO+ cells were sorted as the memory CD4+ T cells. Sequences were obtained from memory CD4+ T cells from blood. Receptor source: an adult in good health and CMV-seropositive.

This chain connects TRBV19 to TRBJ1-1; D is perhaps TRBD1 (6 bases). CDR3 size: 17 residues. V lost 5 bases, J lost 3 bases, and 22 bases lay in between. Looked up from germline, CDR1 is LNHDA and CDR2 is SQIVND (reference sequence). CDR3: CASSSLWGRGPDTEAFF. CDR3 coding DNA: TGTGCCAGTAGTTCCCTGTGGGGCAGGGGCCCGGACACTGAAGCTTTCTTT.

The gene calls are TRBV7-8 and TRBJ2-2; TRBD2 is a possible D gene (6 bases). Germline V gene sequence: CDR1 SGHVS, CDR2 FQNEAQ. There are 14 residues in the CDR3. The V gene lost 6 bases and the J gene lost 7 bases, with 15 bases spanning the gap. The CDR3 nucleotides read TGTGCCAGCAGGGCAACGGGGGTCGGCGGGGAGCTGTTTTTT. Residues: CASRATGVGGELFF.

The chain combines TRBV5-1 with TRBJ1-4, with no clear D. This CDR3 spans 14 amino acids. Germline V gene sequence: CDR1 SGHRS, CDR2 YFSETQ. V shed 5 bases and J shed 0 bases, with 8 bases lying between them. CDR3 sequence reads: CASRSDSTNEKLFF. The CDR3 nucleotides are TGCGCCAGCAGGTCGGACTCAACTAATGAAAAACTGTTTTTT.

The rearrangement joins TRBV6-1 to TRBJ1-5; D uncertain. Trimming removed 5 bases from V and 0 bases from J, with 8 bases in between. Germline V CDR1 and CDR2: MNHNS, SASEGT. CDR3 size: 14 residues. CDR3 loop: CASSNIHSNQPQHF. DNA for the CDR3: TGTGCCAGCAGTAACATTCATAGCAATCAGCCCCAGCATTTT.

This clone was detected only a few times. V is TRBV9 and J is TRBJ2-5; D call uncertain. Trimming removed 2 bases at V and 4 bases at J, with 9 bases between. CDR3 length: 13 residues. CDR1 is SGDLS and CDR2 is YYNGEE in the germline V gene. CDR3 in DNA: TGTGCCAGCAGCGTCCGGATTCGAGAGACCCAGTACTTC. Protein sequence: CASSVRIRETQYF.

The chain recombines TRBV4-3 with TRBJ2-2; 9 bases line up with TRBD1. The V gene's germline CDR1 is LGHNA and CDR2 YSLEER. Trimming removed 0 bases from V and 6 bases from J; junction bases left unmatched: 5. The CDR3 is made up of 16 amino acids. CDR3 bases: TGCGCCAGCAGCCAAGATGGGACAGGGACCCCCGGGGAGCTGTTTTTT. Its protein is CASSQDGTGTPGELFF.

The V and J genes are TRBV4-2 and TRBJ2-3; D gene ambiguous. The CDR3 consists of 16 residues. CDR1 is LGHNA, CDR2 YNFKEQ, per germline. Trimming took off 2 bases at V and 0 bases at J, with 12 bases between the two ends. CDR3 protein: CASSQNYVSSTDTQYF. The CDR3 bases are TGTGCCAGCAGCCAAAACTACGTATCTAGCACAGATACGCAGTATTTT.

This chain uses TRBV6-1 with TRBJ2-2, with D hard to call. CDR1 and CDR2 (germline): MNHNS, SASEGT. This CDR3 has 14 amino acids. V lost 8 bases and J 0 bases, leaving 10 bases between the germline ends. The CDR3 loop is CASGWTANTGELFF. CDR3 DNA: TGTGCCAGCGGGTGGACCGCGAACACCGGGGAGCTGTTTTTT.